What follows describes a single T cell receptor (beta chain). Its specificity is unknown. Trimming stripped 2 bases from V and 2 bases from J, with 11 bases between. This CDR3 contains 15 residues. Germline CDR1 and CDR2: SGHTA and FQGNSA. TCRdb ran MiXCR on the RT-PCR reads and lists one entry per CDR3 protein. The sample holds more than 550,000 distinct CDR3 sequences, about 10% seen once. The data derive from a study of response to subunit inactivated influenza vaccine. Findings and limits, study-wide: The study's authors posited that every seasonal influenza vaccination enlists few new T cells.

Sequenced here: PBMCs from blood, sampled on the day of vaccination. The receptor comes from a man in his forties or fifties who received an inactivated influenza vaccine. The chain links TRBV7-2 to TRBJ2-3; weak D call: TRBD1 (6 bases). CDR3 residues: CASSLFGQTTDTQYF. In nucleotides, the CDR3 is TGTGCCAGCAGCTTATTTGGACAGACCACAGATACGCAGTATTTT.